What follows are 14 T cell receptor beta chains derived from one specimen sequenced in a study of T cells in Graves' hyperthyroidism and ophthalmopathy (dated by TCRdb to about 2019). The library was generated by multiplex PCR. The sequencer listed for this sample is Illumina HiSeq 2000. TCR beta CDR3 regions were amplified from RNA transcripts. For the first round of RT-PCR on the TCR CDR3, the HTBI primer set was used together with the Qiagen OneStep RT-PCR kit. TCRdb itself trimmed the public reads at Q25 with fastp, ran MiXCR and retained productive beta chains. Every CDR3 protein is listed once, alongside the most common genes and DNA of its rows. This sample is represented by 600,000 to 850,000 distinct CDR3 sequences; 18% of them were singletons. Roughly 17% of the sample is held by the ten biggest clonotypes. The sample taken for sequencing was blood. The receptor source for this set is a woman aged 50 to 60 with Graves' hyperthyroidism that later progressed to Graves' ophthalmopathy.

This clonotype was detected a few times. The CDR3 DNA follows: TGTGCTAGTGCCACGGACAGGGGCAATGAGCAGTTCTTC. As protein: CASATDRGNEQFF. V gene TRBV12-5 combines with J gene TRBJ2-1; 9 bases match TRBD1. The CDR3 length is 13 residues. The J segment lost 6 bases and the V segment lost 7 bases, leaving 4 bases of the junction unmatched. The germline gives CDR1 LGHNT, CDR2 FRNRAP.

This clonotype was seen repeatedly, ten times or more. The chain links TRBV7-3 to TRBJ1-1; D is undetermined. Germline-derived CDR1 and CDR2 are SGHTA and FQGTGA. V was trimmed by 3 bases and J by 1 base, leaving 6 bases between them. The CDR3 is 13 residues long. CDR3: CASSFDANTEAFF. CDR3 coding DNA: TGTGCCAGCAGCTTCGACGCGAACACTGAAGCTTTCTTT.

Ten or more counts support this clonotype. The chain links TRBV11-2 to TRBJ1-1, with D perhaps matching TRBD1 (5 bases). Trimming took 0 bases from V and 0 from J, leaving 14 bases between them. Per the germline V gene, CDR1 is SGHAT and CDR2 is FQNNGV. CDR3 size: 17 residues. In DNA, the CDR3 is TGTGCCAGCAGCTTAGATCAGGGTGTCAGAATGAACACTGAAGCTTTCTTT. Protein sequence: CASSLDQGVRMNTEAFF. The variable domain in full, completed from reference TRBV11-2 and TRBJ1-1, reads EAGVAQSPRYKIIEKRQSVAFWCNPISGHATLYWYQQILGQGPKLLIQFQNNGVVDDSQLPKDRFSAERLKGVDSTLKIQPAKLEDSAVYLCASSLDQGVRMNTEAFFGQGTRLTVV.

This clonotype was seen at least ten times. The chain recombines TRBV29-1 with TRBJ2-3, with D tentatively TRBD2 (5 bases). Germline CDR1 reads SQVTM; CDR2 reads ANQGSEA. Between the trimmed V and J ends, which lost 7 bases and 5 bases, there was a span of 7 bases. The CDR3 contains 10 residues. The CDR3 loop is CSAREDTQYF. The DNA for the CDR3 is TGCAGCGCCCGGGAAGATACGCAGTATTTT.

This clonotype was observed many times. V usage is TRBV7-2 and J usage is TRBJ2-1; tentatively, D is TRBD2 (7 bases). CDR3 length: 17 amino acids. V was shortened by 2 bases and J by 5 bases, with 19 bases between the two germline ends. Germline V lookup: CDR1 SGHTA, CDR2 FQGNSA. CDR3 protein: CASSLWGGLEEDNEQFF. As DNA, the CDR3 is TGTGCCAGCAGCTTATGGGGGGGCCTCGAAGAGGACAATGAGCAGTTCTTC. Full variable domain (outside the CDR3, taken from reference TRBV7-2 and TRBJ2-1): GAGVSQSPSNKVTEKGKDVELRCDPISGHTALYWYRQSLGQGLEFLIYFQGNSAPDKSGLPSDRFSAERTGGSVSTLTIQRTQQEDSAVYLCASSLWGGLEEDNEQFFGPGTRLTVL.

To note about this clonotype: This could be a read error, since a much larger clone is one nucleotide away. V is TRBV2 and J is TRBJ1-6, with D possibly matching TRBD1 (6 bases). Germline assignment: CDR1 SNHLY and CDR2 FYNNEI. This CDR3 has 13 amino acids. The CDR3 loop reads CASSEQGHSPPHF. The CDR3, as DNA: TGTGCCAGCAGTGAGCAGGGGCATTCACCCCCCCACTTT.

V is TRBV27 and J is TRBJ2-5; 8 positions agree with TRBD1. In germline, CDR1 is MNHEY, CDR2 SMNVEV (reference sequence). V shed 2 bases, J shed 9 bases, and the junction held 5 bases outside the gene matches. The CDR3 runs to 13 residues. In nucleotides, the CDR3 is TGTGCCAGCAGTTTAAGGACAGGGATTGCCCAGTACTTC. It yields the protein CASSLRTGIAQYF.

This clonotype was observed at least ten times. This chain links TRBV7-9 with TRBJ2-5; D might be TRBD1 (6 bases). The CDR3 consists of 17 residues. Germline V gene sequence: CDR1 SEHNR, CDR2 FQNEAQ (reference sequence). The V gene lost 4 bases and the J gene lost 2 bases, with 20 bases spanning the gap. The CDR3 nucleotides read TGTGCCAGCAGCTCGCCGCGGCTGGGGGCCCTGCAAGAGACCCAGTACTTC. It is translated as CASSSPRLGALQETQYF.

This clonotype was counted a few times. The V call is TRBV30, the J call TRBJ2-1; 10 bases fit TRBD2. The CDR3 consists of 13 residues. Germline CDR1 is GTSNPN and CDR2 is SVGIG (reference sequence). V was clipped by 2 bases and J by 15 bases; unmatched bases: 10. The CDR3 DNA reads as TGTGCCTGGAGTTCCTCGAAACTAGCGGGGCGGTTCTTC. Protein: CAWSSSKLAGRFF.

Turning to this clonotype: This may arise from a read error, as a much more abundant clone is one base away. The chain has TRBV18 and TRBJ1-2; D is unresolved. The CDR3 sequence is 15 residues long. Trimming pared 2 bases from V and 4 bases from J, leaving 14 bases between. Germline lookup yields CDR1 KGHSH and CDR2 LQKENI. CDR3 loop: CASSPSGQPAYGYTF. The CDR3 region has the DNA TGTGCCAGCTCACCATCGGGTCAGCCCGCCTATGGCTACACCTTC.

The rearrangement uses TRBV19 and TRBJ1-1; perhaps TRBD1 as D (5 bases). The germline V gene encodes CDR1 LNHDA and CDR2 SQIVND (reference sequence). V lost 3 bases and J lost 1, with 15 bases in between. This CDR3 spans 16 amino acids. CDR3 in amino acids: CASSMGVGWGNTEAFF. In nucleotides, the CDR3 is TGTGCCAGTAGTATGGGGGTGGGGTGGGGGAACACTGAAGCTTTCTTT.

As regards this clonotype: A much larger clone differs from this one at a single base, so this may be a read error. The CDR3 loop is CSANPPAGRTYEQYF. The DNA of the CDR3 is TGCAGTGCTAACCCCCCGGCAGGGAGGACCTACGAGCAGTACTTC. The V gene is TRBV20-1, the J gene TRBJ2-7, with D perhaps TRBD2 (6 bases). CDR1 and CDR2 (germline): DFQATT, SNEGSKA (reference sequence). The CDR3 consists of 15 residues. Trimming stripped 4 bases from V and 2 bases from J, with 18 bases between.

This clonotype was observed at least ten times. DNA of the CDR3: TGTGCCAGCAGTGACGGGACAGGGGTCACTGAAGCTTTCTTT. It yields the protein CASSDGTGVTEAFF. The chain links TRBV2 to TRBJ1-1; 10 nucleotides line up with TRBD1. Losses at the gene ends were 3 bases for V and 4 bases for J; bases not matched to a gene: 2. CDR3 size: 14 residues. The germline V gene has CDR1 SNHLY and CDR2 FYNNEI.

CDR3 amino acids: CASSRIGAPTEAFF. DNA for the CDR3: TGTGCCAGCAGCCGTATAGGGGCGCCCACTGAAGCTTTCTTT. The chain links TRBV14 to TRBJ1-1, with D perhaps matching TRBD1 (5 bases). V lost 4 bases, J lost 4 bases, and 13 bases lay in between. CDR3 length: 14 amino acids. CDR1 and CDR2 from the germline V gene are SGHDN and FVKESK.